The 10 T cell receptor beta chains given below trace back to one sample, sequenced in a study of blood T cell repertoires in COVID-19 (TCRdb year 2020). The library relied on the immunoSEQ multiplex PCR assay. The clones in this table, taken by TCRdb from immuneACCESS, are in-frame only. Not every clone is retained; where verified, under half of the shortfall comes from an unresolved V gene, and the cause of the rest is unknown. The sample profile shows about 250,000 clones; 88% of them were found once. The ten largest clones take up over 3% of the sample. Input material: PBMCs or T cells enriched from blood (not recorded which). These receptor sequences come from a woman aged 40 to 50 who had been exposed to COVID-19.

J is TRBJ1-5 and V is TRBV18; D not resolved. Germline assignment: CDR1 KGHSH and CDR2 LQKENI. The CDR3 covers 15 residues. The ends were cut back, 2 bases at V and 0 bases at J, with 8 bases in the middle. The chain's CDR3 is CASSPLAISNQPQHF. The CDR3 DNA reads TGTGCCAGCTCACCATTGGCAATTAGCAATCAGCCCCAGCATTTT. Combining the CDR3 with reference TRBV18 and TRBJ1-5 gives the whole variable domain NAGVMQNPRHLVRRRGQEARLRCSPMKGHSHVYWYRQLPEEGLKFMVYLQKENIIDESGMPKERFSAEFPKEGPSILRIQQVVRGDSAAYFCASSPLAISNQPQHFGDGTRLSIL.

This clone appeared a few times. The genes are TRBV28 and TRBJ1-4, with 8 nucleotides matching TRBD1. This CDR3 comprises 13 residues. The V and J ends lost 6 bases and 8 bases, in that order; junction bases with no gene match: 5. Germline loops: CDR1 MDHEN, CDR2 SYDVKM. CDR3 sequence: CASSRDRGEKLFF. CDR3 sequence (DNA): TGTGCCAGCAGCCGTGACAGGGGCGAAAAACTGTTTTTT.

The J gene is TRBJ1-3, the V gene TRBV7-2; D unclear. The CDR3 contains 12 residues. Per the germline V gene, CDR1 is SGHTA and CDR2 is FQGNSA. V was pared by 5 bases and J by 8 bases, with 10 bases between. The CDR3 loop is CASSPPGYTIYF. DNA of the CDR3: TGTGCCAGCAGCCCCCCGGGTTACACCATATATTTT.

This rearrangement joins TRBV2 to TRBJ2-5, with 7 bases identical to TRBD1. The V and J ends lost 3 bases and 3 bases, in that order; junction bases with no gene match: 7. CDR1 and CDR2 from the germline V gene are SNHLY and FYNNEI. The CDR3 length is 15 residues. CDR3 residues: CASSEARGMEETQYF. The CDR3 DNA follows: TGTGCCAGCAGTGAGGCCAGGGGGATGGAAGAGACCCAGTACTTC.

The chain uses TRBV7-8 and TRBJ1-6; D perhaps matches TRBD1 (6 bases). Germline CDR1 is SGHVS and CDR2 is FQNEAQ. V gave up 5 bases and J gave up 9 bases, with 14 bases separating them. The CDR3 spans 14 residues. The CDR3 nucleotides read TGTGCCAGCAGCGCGACAGGAGAACGTTCACCCCTCCACTTT. Translating it yields CASSATGERSPLHF.

The chain carries TRBV3-1 (or the pseudogene TRBV3-2) and TRBJ2-4, with 8 bases lining up with TRBD2. Trimming cost V 1 base and J 1 base; bases outside gene matches: 9. The CDR3 length is 18 residues. Germline CDR1 LGHDT, CDR2 YNNKEL (reference sequence). CDR3 amino acids: CASSQGARGGTAKNIQYF. Here the CDR3 DNA reads TGTGCCAGCAGCCAAGGTGCCCGGGGGGGGACTGCCAAAAACATTCAGTACTTC.

The V gene is TRBV29-1, the J gene TRBJ2-3; maybe TRBD1 (6 bases). Trimming left V 4 bases short and J 0 bases short, with 17 bases between. The CDR3 totals 16 residues. The V gene's germline CDR1 is SQVTM and CDR2 ANQGSEA. This CDR3 is CSVAGWMRGSTDTQYF. The CDR3 DNA sequence: TGCAGCGTTGCCGGGTGGATGAGGGGGAGCACAGATACGCAGTATTTT.

The DNA of the CDR3 is TGTGCCAGCAGCCCCATGCGGGTCCCGTACGAGCAGTACGTC. Its translation: CASSPMRVPYEQYV. The gene calls are TRBV7-8 and TRBJ2-7; perhaps TRBD2 as D (5 bases). The V gene lost 5 bases and the J gene lost 4 bases, with 15 bases spanning the gap. Germline V CDR1 and CDR2: SGHVS, FQNEAQ. This CDR3 region has 14 residues.

The chain joins TRBV20-1 to TRBJ2-7; 10 nucleotides match TRBD2. The germline V gene has CDR1 DFQATT and CDR2 SNEGSKA (reference sequence). V was pared by 3 bases and J by 4 bases, with 6 bases of the junction left unmatched. This CDR3 has 14 amino acids. CDR3 protein: CSASRAGGLYEQYV. CDR3 in DNA: TGCAGTGCTAGTCGAGCGGGAGGGTTATACGAGCAGTACGTC.

CDR3 sequence: CASSLGQGIPTDTQYF. The CDR3, as DNA: TGCGCCAGCAGCCTAGGACAGGGCATTCCCACAGATACGCAGTATTTT. J is TRBJ2-3 and V is TRBV5-1; 8 bases match TRBD1. The CDR3 totals 16 residues. Germline values: CDR1 SGHRS, CDR2 YFSETQ. The junction had 9 bases not matched to a gene; V was cut back by 4 bases and J by 2 bases.